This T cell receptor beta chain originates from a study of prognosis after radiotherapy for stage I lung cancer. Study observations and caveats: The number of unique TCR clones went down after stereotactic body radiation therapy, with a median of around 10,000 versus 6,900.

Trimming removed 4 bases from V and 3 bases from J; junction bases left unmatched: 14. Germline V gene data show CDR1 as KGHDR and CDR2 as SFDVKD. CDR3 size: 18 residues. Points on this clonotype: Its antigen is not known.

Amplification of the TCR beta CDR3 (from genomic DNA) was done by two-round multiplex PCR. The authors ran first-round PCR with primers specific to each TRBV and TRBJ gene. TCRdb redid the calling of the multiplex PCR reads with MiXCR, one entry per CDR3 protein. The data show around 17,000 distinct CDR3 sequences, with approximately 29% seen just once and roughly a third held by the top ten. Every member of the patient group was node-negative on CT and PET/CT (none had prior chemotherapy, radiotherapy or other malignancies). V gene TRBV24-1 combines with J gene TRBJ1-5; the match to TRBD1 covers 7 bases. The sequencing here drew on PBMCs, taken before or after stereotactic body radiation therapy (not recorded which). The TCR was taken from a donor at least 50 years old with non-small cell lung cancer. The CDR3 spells CATSEARGEGIANQPQHF. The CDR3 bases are TGTGCCACCAGTGAAGCCAGGGGGGAAGGTATTGCCAATCAGCCCCAGCATTTT.